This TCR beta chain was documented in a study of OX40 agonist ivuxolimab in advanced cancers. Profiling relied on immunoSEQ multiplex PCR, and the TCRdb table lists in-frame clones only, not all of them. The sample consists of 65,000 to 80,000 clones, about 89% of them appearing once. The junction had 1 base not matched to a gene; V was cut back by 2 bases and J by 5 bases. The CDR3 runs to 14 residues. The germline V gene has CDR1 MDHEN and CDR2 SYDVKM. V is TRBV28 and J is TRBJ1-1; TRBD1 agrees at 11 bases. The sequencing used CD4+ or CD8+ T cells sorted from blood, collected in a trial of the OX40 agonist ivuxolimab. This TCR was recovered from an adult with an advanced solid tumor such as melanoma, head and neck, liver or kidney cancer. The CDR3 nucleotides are TGTGCCAGCAGTTTAAGGGACAGGGGGACTGAAGCTTTCTTT. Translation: CASSLRDRGTEAFF.